These 17 T cell receptor beta chains share one sample of origin, sequenced in a study of T cells in Graves' hyperthyroidism and ophthalmopathy. RNA transcripts provided the source from which TCR beta CDR3 regions were amplified. The HTBI set primed first-round TCR CDR3 RT-PCR. TCRdb analysed the multiplex PCR reads with MiXCR anew, one entry per CDR3 protein. Among 500,000 to 600,000 distinct CDR3 sequences listed, around 20% were seen once. The sequenced material came from blood. The receptor source for this set is a man aged 35-49 years with Graves' ophthalmopathy.

This clonotype turned up a few times. The chain recombines TRBV28 with TRBJ1-5; D is uncertain. Trimming pared 5 bases from V and 2 bases from J, leaving 13 bases between. Looked up from germline, CDR1 is MDHEN and CDR2 is SYDVKM. The CDR3 sequence is 15 residues long. The CDR3 nucleotides are TGTGCCAGCAGTCCGCCGCCAGGAGGCAATCAGCCCCAGCATTTT. Protein: CASSPPPGGNQPQHF. Full variable domain (missing parts from reference TRBV28 and TRBJ1-5): DVKVTQSSRYLVKRTGEKVFLECVQDMDHENMFWYRQDPGLGLRLIYFSYDVKMKEKGDIPEGYSVSREKKERFSLILESASTNQTSMYLCASSPPPGGNQPQHFGDGTRLSIL.

In its sample, this clonotype was seen a few times. V and J are TRBV20-1 and TRBJ1-4; 8 bases align to TRBD1. The V gene's germline CDR1 is DFQATT and CDR2 SNEGSKA (reference sequence). The CDR3 totals 14 residues. J gave up 8 bases and V 6 bases, and 11 bases lay outside the gene matches. CDR3 in DNA: TGCAGTGCCCCAATGGACAGGGTTGGCGAAAAACTGTTTTTT. This gives the protein CSAPMDRVGEKLFF.

V gene TRBV20-1 combines with J gene TRBJ2-7; 8 bases map to TRBD1. This CDR3 is 13 amino acids long. The germline V gene has CDR1 DFQATT and CDR2 SNEGSKA (reference sequence). Trimming cost V 4 bases and J 3 bases; bases outside gene matches: 5. The DNA of the CDR3 is TGCAGTGCTACCGGACAGGGTATCTACGAGCAGTACTTC. Amino acid sequence: CSATGQGIYEQYF.

The V call is TRBV5-1, the J call TRBJ2-7; the D gene could be TRBD1 or TRBD2 (5 bases each). The CDR3 totals 14 residues. The germline V gene has CDR1 SGHRS and CDR2 YFSETQ. Trimming pared 7 bases from V and 7 bases from J, leaving 21 bases between. The chain's CDR3 is CASHTGTVLGEQYF. CDR3 nucleotide sequence: TGCGCCAGCCATACCGGGACCGTTTTGGGTGAGCAGTACTTC.

The gene calls are TRBV20-1 and TRBJ2-3; 14 bases are shared with TRBD2. Germline trimming cut 2 bases from V and 6 bases from J; bases unmatched to any gene: 4. CDR1 and CDR2 (germline): DFQATT, SNEGSKA (reference sequence). This CDR3 comprises 15 residues. Written as DNA, the CDR3 is TGCAGTGCTAGACGACTAGCGGGGGGGGGGGATACGCAGTATTTT. Its translation: CSARRLAGGGDTQYF.

This clonotype was counted a few times. The chain links TRBV12-3 or TRBV12-4 to TRBJ2-1; possible D gene TRBD1, 5 bases. V was pared by 5 bases and J by 7 bases, with 9 bases between. The CDR3 spans 12 residues. The CDR3 reads CASSPKGNEQFF. CDR3 bases: TGTGCCAGCAGTCCGAAGGGGAATGAGCAGTTCTTC.

The chain is built from TRBV7-9 and TRBJ2-7, with 7 nucleotides matching TRBD1. The CDR3 contains 15 residues. The germline CDR1 and CDR2 sequences are SEHNR and FQNEAQ (reference sequence). With 4 bases clipped from V and 9 bases from J, the junction kept 15 bases outside the gene matches. The CDR3 DNA reads as TGTGCCAGCAGCTACTCACAGGGGTCAACCCGGGGGCAGTACTTC. Encoded protein: CASSYSQGSTRGQYF.

This clonotype appeared many times. The chain is built from TRBV3-1 and TRBJ1-1, with D perhaps matching TRBD1 (6 bases). From germline, CDR1 is LGHDT and CDR2 YNNKEL (reference sequence). V was clipped by 0 bases and J by 3 bases, with 14 bases between them. This CDR3 spans 16 amino acids. The CDR3 region has the DNA TGTGCCAGCAGCCAAGAACTAGGGGGGGGCTACACTGAAGCTTTCTTT. It codes for CASSQELGGGYTEAFF.

This clonotype was detected many times. The rearrangement links TRBV6-1 to TRBJ2-7, with D tentatively TRBD1 or TRBD2 (5 bases each). This CDR3 is 14 amino acids long. The V end lost 8 bases, the J end lost 2 bases, and 16 bases lay between the germline ends. CDR1 and CDR2 from the germline V gene are MNHNS and SASEGT. CDR3 amino acids: CASSSRGRAYEQYF. CDR3 coding DNA: TGTGCCAGCTCCAGCCGGGGCAGGGCCTACGAGCAGTACTTC.

This clonotype was seen only once. Possible read error: a much larger clone is one base away. The gene calls are TRBV20-1 and TRBJ1-5; possible D gene TRBD1, 6 bases. The CDR3 runs to 15 residues. From germline, CDR1 is DFQATT and CDR2 SNEGSKA (reference sequence). CDR3 amino acids: CSTNRAGASNRPQHF. The DNA for the CDR3 is TGCAGTACCAACCGTGCAGGGGCGAGCAATCGGCCCCAGCATTTT.

In this sample, this clonotype turned up many times. The chain is built from TRBV12-3 or TRBV12-4 and TRBJ2-5, with D unclear. The CDR3 contains 13 residues. The ends were cut back, 1 base at V and 7 bases at J, with 10 bases in the middle. The CDR3 loop reads CASSLGVAGTQYF. The CDR3, as DNA: TGTGCCAGCAGTTTAGGTGTGGCTGGGACCCAGTACTTC.

This clonotype showed up many times. The rearrangement uses TRBV5-1 and TRBJ1-1, with unresolved D. Germline V CDR1 and CDR2: SGHRS, YFSETQ. Trimming removed 1 base from V and 1 base from J, with 8 bases in between. The CDR3 spans 14 residues. Written as DNA, the CDR3 is TGCGCCAGCAGCTTGCCTATTGGGAACACTGAAGCTTTCTTT. Residues: CASSLPIGNTEAFF.

Only a few counts were recorded for this clonotype. DNA for the CDR3: TGCAGCGTGGGGATCCAGGGAGGGGCGTATGGCTACACCTTC. Protein product: CSVGIQGGAYGYTF. The chain carries TRBV29-1 and TRBJ1-2, with a weak D call TRBD1 (5 bases). Trimming took off 6 bases at V and 5 bases at J, with 19 bases between the two ends. This CDR3 contains 14 residues. The germline V gene has CDR1 SQVTM and CDR2 ANQGSEA.

This clonotype was seen ten or more times. The chain couples TRBV11-2 to TRBJ1-2; D remains ambiguous. V shed 1 base and J shed 5 bases, with 14 bases lying between them. This CDR3 is built from 15 residues. Per germline, CDR1 SGHAT and CDR2 FQNNGV. The CDR3 reads CASSLVNMGGYGYTF. CDR3 DNA sequence: TGTGCCAGCAGCTTAGTTAACATGGGTGGTTATGGCTACACCTTC. Full variable domain (rest looked up from reference TRBV11-2 and TRBJ1-2): EAGVAQSPRYKIIEKRQSVAFWCNPISGHATLYWYQQILGQGPKLLIQFQNNGVVDDSQLPKDRFSAERLKGVDSTLKIQPAKLEDSAVYLCASSLVNMGGYGYTFGSGTRLTVV.

The chain joins TRBV9 to TRBJ1-3; no reliable D call. V was trimmed by 4 bases and J by 4 bases, leaving 9 bases between them. The CDR3 runs to 13 residues. Germline loops: CDR1 SGDLS, CDR2 YYNGEE. The chain's CDR3 is CASSPDGGNTIYF. As DNA, the CDR3 is TGTGCCAGCAGCCCCGACGGAGGAAACACCATATATTTT.

The sample holds a few counts of this clonotype. This chain connects TRBV29-1 to TRBJ2-2, with a tentative D call TRBD2 (6 bases). The V and J ends lost 8 bases and 4 bases respectively, with 14 bases between them. CDR1 SQVTM and CDR2 ANQGSEA come from the germline V gene. CDR3 length: 13 amino acids. The CDR3 sequence: CSCRVAATGELFF. CDR3 in DNA: TGCAGCTGTAGAGTAGCGGCCACCGGGGAGCTGTTTTTT.

This clonotype was detected ten times or more. This chain links TRBV12-3 or TRBV12-4 with TRBJ1-2; maybe TRBD1 (6 bases). This CDR3 contains 14 residues. V was shortened by 6 bases and J by 1 base, with 12 bases between the two germline ends. The CDR3 DNA reads as TGTGCCAGCAGATTGACAGGTCTTAACTATGGCTACACCTTC. Translation gives CASRLTGLNYGYTF.